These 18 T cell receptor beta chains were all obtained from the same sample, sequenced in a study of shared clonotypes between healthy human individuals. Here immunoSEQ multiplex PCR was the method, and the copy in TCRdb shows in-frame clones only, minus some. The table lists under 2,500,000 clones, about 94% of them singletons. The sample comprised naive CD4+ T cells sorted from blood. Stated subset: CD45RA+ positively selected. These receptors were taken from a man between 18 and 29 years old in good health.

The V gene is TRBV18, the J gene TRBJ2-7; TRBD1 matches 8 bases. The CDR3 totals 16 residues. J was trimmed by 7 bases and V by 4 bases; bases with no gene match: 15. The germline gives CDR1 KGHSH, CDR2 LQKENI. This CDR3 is CASSRSTGAGRGEQYF. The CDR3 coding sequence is TGTGCCAGCTCACGCTCGACAGGGGCCGGAAGGGGGGAGCAGTACTTC.

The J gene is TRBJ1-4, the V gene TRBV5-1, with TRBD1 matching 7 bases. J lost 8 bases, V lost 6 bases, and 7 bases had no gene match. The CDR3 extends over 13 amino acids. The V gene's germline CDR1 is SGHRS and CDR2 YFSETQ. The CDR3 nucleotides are TGCGCCAGCAAAGACAGGGTTGAGGAAAAACTGTTTTTT. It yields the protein CASKDRVEEKLFF.

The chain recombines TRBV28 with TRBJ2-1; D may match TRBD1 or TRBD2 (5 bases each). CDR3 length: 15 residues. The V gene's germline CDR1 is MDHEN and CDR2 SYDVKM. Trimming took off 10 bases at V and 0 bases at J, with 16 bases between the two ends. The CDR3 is CATLSPGSSYNEQFF. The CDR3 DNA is TGTGCCACCCTTTCCCCAGGGAGCTCCTACAATGAGCAGTTCTTC. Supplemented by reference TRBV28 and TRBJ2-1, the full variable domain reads DVKVTQSSRYLVKRTGEKVFLECVQDMDHENMFWYRQDPGLGLRLIYFSYDVKMKEKGDIPEGYSVSREKKERFSLILESASTNQTSMYLCATLSPGSSYNEQFFGPGTRLTVL.

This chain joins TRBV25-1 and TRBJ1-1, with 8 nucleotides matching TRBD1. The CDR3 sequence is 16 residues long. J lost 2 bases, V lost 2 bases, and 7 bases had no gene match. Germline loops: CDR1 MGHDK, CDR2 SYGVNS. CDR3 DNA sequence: TGTGCCAGCAGTGAACTCAGGGGGCTCCCCAACACTGAAGCTTTCTTT. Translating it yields CASSELRGLPNTEAFF. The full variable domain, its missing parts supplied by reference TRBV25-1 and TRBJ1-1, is EADIYQTPRYLVIGTGKKITLECSQTMGHDKMYWYQQDPGMELHLIHYSYGVNSTEKGDLSSESTVSRIRTEHFPLTLESARPSHTSQYLCASSELRGLPNTEAFFGQGTRLTVV.

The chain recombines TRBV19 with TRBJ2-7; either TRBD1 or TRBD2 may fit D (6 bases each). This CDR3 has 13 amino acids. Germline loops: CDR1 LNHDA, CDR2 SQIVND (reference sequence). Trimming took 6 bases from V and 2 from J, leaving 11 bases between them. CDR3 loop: CASRRDKAYEQYF. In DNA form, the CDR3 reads TGTGCCAGTAGGCGGGACAAGGCCTACGAGCAGTACTTC.

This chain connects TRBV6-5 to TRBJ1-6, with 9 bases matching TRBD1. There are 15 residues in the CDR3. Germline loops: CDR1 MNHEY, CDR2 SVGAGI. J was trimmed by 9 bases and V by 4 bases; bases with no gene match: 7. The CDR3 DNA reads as TGTGCCAGCAGTTCCCCGGGACAGGGAAGTTCACCCCTCCACTTT. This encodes CASSSPGQGSSPLHF.

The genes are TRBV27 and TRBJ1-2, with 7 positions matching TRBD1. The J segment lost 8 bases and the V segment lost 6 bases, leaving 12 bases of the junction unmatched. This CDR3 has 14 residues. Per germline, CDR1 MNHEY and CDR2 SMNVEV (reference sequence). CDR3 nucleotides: TGTGCCAGCAGCCCGGACAGGCGGGGCGAGGGCTACACCTTC. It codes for CASSPDRRGEGYTF.

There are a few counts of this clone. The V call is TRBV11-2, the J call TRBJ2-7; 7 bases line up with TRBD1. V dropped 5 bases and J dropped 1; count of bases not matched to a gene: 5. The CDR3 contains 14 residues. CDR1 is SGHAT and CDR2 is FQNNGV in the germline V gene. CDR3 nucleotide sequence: TGTGCCAGCAGCGGACTGACAGGGTCCTACGAGCAGTACTTC. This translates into CASSGLTGSYEQYF.

The CDR3 protein is CASRRNAGANVLTF. CDR3 in DNA: TGTGCCAGCAGGCGAAACGCTGGGGCCAACGTCCTGACTTTC. J is TRBJ2-6 and V is TRBV2; D is unclear. Germline assignment: CDR1 SNHLY and CDR2 FYNNEI. The CDR3 covers 14 residues. V lost 6 bases and J lost 2, with 8 bases in between.

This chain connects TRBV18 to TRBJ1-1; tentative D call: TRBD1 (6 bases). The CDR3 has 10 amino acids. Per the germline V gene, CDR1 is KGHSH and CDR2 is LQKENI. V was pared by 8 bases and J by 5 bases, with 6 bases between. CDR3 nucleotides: TGTGCCAGCAGGGGGACTGAAGCTTTCTTT. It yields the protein CASRGTEAFF.

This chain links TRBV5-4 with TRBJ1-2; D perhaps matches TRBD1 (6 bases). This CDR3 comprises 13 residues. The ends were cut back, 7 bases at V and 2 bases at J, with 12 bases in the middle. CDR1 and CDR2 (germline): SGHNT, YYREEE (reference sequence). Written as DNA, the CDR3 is TGTGCCAGCGGCAGAGACAGGAACTATGGCTACACCTTC. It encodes CASGRDRNYGYTF.

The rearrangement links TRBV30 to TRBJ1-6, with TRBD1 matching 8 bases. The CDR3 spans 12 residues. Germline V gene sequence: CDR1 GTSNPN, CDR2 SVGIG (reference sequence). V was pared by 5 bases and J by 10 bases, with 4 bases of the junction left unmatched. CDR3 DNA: TGTGCCTGGGGACAGGGAAAGTCACCCCTCCACTTT. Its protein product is CAWGQGKSPLHF.

CDR3: CASSQGGPSGSAGELFF. The CDR3 bases are TGCGCCAGCAGCCAGGGAGGGCCTAGCGGGAGTGCCGGGGAGCTGTTTTTT. J is TRBJ2-2 and V is TRBV4-1, with 10 bases identical to TRBD2. The CDR3 runs 17 residues. Germline V gives CDR1 MGHRA, CDR2 YSYEKL. After removal of 3 bases from V and 6 bases from J, the junction contained 10 bases not matched to a gene.

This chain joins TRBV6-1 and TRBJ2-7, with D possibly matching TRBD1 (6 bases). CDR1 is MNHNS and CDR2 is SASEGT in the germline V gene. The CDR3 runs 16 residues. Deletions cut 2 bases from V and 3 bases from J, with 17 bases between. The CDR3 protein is CASSELSGQLDYEQYF. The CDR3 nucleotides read TGTGCCAGCAGTGAATTATCCGGACAGTTGGACTACGAGCAGTACTTC.

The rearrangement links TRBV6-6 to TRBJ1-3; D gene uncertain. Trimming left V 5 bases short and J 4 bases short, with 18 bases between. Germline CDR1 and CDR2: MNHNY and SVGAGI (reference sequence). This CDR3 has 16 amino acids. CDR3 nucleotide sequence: TGTGCCAGCAGTCTGAGGGTGGCTGCGGCCGGAAACACCATATATTTT. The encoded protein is CASSLRVAAAGNTIYF.

CDR3 sequence reads: CSAKTTYEQYF. In DNA form, the CDR3 reads TGCAGTGCCAAGACAACTTACGAGCAGTACTTC. The V and J genes are TRBV20-1 and TRBJ2-5; D unresolved. The J call is uncertain, as TRBJ2-7 better fits the DNA end. CDR3 length: 11 residues. CDR1 and CDR2 from the germline V gene are DFQATT and SNEGSKA (reference sequence).

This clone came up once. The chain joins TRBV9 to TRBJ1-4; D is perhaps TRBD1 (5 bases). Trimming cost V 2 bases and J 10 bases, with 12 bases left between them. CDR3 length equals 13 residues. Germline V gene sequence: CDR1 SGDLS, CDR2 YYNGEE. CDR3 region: CASSVGPSGKLFF. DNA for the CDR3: TGTGCCAGCAGCGTGGGGCCTTCCGGAAAACTGTTTTTT.

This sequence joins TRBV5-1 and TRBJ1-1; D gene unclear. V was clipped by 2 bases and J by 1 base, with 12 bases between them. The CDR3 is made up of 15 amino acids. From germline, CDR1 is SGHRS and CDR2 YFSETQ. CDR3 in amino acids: CASSLEGSGNTEAFF. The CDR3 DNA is TGCGCCAGCAGCTTAGAAGGGTCCGGGAACACTGAAGCTTTCTTT.